The sequence of this TCR beta chain was determined in a study of blood T cell repertoires in COVID-19. Across the study: The origin of the acute and convalescent COVID-19 samples was the United States, Italy and Spain. T cells, B-cell-depleted T cells, or PBMCs provided the cDNA or gDNA that served as material.

In the original processing: Researchers report that nucleated cell counts were estimated from reference gene primer amplification. Sequenced by immunoSEQ multiplex PCR; TCRdb stores in-frame clones only, minus some. That table gives V, J and clone size, and the DNA gave D and trimming. The table records about 280,000 clones, 65% to 90% of them present only once. This CDR3 has 17 amino acids. Losses at the gene ends were 4 bases for V and 7 bases for J; bases not matched to a gene: 11. Per germline, CDR1 MGHRA and CDR2 YSYEKL. The clonotype comes from a man in his fifties or sixties with active or convalescent COVID-19. The specimen was peripheral blood. V usage is TRBV4-1 and J usage is TRBJ2-3, with TRBD2 identical over 13 bases. The CDR3 sequence is CASSRGLAGDGRHTQYF. The CDR3 coding sequence is TGCGCCAGCAGCCGTGGACTAGCGGGAGACGGTAGGCATACGCAGTATTTT.